These 24 T cell receptor beta chains came from one sample sequenced in a study of vaccination and CD4 T cells after COVID-19. Their target antigens are unknown. Treatment indicated: approximately nine-day PBMC culture with coronavirus spike peptide pools or control peptides (ViraFEST assay). Oncomine TCR Beta short-read sequencing was applied to DNA from cultured CD4+ T cells. TCRdb analysed the PCR reads with MiXCR anew, one entry per CDR3 protein. The table records about 26,000 distinct CDR3 sequences, around 65% of them present only once. The sequencing sample was made of CD4+ T cells from blood, cultured in vitro. Every receptor here comes from a human donor who had recovered from COVID-19.

This chain joins TRBV9 and TRBJ2-5; 7 nucleotides line up with TRBD2. The trim removed 4 bases at V and 5 bases at J, leaving 11 bases unmatched. The length of the CDR3 is 15 residues. CDR1 SGDLS and CDR2 YYNGEE come from the germline V gene. The DNA for the CDR3 is TGTGCCAGCAGCCTCGGACTAGTTGATAGGGAGACCCAGTACTTC. Translation gives CASSLGLVDRETQYF.

The rearrangement uses TRBV27 and TRBJ1-1; perhaps TRBD1 as D (5 bases). The CDR3 is made up of 16 amino acids. Germline V lookup: CDR1 MNHEY, CDR2 SMNVEV (reference sequence). V dropped 5 bases and J dropped 4 bases, with 20 bases sitting between them. The CDR3, as DNA: TGTGCCAGCAGTGTATACCAGGGATTTGAGGCCACTGAAGCTTTCTTT. It specifies CASSVYQGFEATEAFF.

The rearrangement links TRBV6-5 to TRBJ1-5, with a weak D call TRBD1 (5 bases). This CDR3 is 12 amino acids long. Germline CDR1 and CDR2: MNHEY and SVGAGI. The V gene lost 2 bases and the J gene lost 6 bases, with 5 bases spanning the gap. The CDR3 here is CASSYGGQPQHF. The CDR3 DNA sequence: TGTGCCAGCAGTTACGGGGGTCAGCCCCAGCATTTT.

This rearrangement joins TRBV28 to TRBJ1-3; TRBD1 matches 7 bases. The germline gives CDR1 MDHEN, CDR2 SYDVKM. V lost 4 bases and J lost 0; bases outside the gene matches: 12. This CDR3 comprises 18 residues. CDR3 sequence: CASSSGGTDQHSGNTIYF. CDR3 coding DNA: TGTGCCAGCAGTTCCGGAGGGACAGACCAACACTCTGGAAACACCATATATTTT.

The chain combines TRBV20-1 with TRBJ1-4; a weak D match, TRBD1 (5 bases). The V gene lost 5 bases and the J gene lost 10 bases, with 14 bases spanning the gap. Germline-derived CDR1 and CDR2 are DFQATT and SNEGSKA (reference sequence). This CDR3 has 12 amino acids. The CDR3 DNA is TGCAGTGCTCCTGATGCCGGGGGAAAACTGTTTTTT. It is translated as CSAPDAGGKLFF.

J is TRBJ2-1 and V is TRBV6-4, with D maybe TRBD2 (5 bases). Germline lookup yields CDR1 MRHNA and CDR2 SNTAGT. V lost 0 bases to trimming and J lost 12 bases, with 12 bases between them. The CDR3 runs 13 residues. CDR3 DNA sequence: TGTGCCAGCAGTGACTCGAGGGCAGGTAGGCAGTTCTTC. Residues: CASSDSRAGRQFF.

The CDR3 protein is CATSDSRQGYYEQYF. The CDR3 coding sequence is TGTGCCACCAGTGATAGCCGACAGGGCTACTACGAGCAGTACTTC. The chain joins TRBV24-1 to TRBJ2-7; 7 bases are a match to TRBD1. Germline values: CDR1 KGHDR, CDR2 SFDVKD. There are 15 residues in the CDR3. The V gene end was trimmed by 3 bases and the J gene end by 3 bases; junction bases not matched to a gene: 7.

V usage is TRBV30 and J usage is TRBJ2-7; perhaps TRBD1 as D (5 bases). CDR1 is GTSNPN, CDR2 SVGIG, per germline (reference sequence). V was trimmed by 1 base and J by 3 bases, leaving 10 bases between them. The CDR3 has 13 residues. The CDR3 loop is CAWSAWQGYEQYF. The CDR3 region has the DNA TGTGCCTGGAGTGCATGGCAGGGCTACGAGCAGTACTTC.

The rearrangement uses TRBV20-1 and TRBJ1-6, with TRBD1 matching 10 bases. Germline lookup yields CDR1 DFQATT and CDR2 SNEGSKA (reference sequence). The CDR3 is 14 amino acids. The V and J ends lost 6 bases and 8 bases, in that order; junction bases with no gene match: 7. CDR3 region: CSAKTGQGYSPLHF. CDR3 bases: TGCAGTGCGAAAACGGGACAGGGGTATTCACCCCTCCACTTT.

V and J are TRBV19 and TRBJ1-5; 9 bases align to TRBD1. Germline V lookup: CDR1 LNHDA, CDR2 SQIVND (reference sequence). The CDR3 is made up of 13 amino acids. V trimming: 6 bases; J trimming: 4 bases; junction bases outside the gene matches: 1. The CDR3 DNA follows: TGTGCCAGTAGAGGACAGGGGAATCAGCCCCAGCATTTT. It encodes CASRGQGNQPQHF.

This chain uses TRBV20-1 with TRBJ2-7, with 16 positions matching TRBD2. Germline V gene sequence: CDR1 DFQATT, CDR2 SNEGSKA (reference sequence). The junction had 6 bases not matched to a gene; V was cut back by 4 bases and J by 3 bases. The CDR3 loop spans 16 amino acids. This CDR3 reads CSATGLAGGLRYEQYF. CDR3 DNA: TGCAGTGCTACGGGACTAGCGGGAGGGCTACGCTACGAGCAGTACTTC.

This clonotype was detected once. V usage is TRBV25-1 and J usage is TRBJ2-2; weak D call: TRBD1 (6 bases). The CDR3 covers 16 residues. The V gene's germline CDR1 is MGHDK and CDR2 SYGVNS. Trimming removed 0 bases from V and 1 base from J, with 9 bases in between. The CDR3 sequence: CASSEYRTENTGELFF. The CDR3 DNA is TGTGCCAGCAGTGAATATAGGACAGAGAACACCGGGGAGCTGTTTTTT.

This chain links TRBV6-1 with TRBJ2-1; tentatively, D is TRBD2 (6 bases). Trimming cost V 4 bases and J 4 bases, with 20 bases left between them. The CDR3 is 17 amino acids. The germline CDR1 and CDR2 sequences are MNHNS and SASEGT. CDR3 in DNA: TGTGCCAGCAGTGCGCGGGACCGCCCGAGGAGGTACAATGAGCAGTTCTTC. Translation: CASSARDRPRRYNEQFF.

The V call is TRBV7-8, the J call TRBJ2-3; D is unclear. CDR1 SGHVS and CDR2 FQNEAQ come from the germline V gene. V was trimmed by 5 bases and J by 1 base, leaving 19 bases between them. CDR3 length equals 17 residues. The CDR3, as DNA: TGTGCCAGCAGCCCCATTGGAAGGGCCCCGGGCACAGATACGCAGTATTTT. It yields the protein CASSPIGRAPGTDTQYF.

In this sample, this clonotype turned up once. The rearrangement uses TRBV5-4 and TRBJ2-1; 9 nucleotides match TRBD2. This CDR3 is 16 amino acids long. The V segment lost 5 bases and the J segment 2 bases; nucleotides outside the gene matches: 8. CDR1 is SGHNT, CDR2 YYREEE, per germline (reference sequence). Here the CDR3 reads CASSPSGRRTYNEQFF. The CDR3 coding sequence is TGTGCCAGCAGTCCCAGCGGGAGGAGAACCTACAATGAGCAGTTCTTC. Looking up the rest from reference TRBV5-4 and TRBJ2-1 gives the full variable domain: ETGVTQSPTHLIKTRGQQVTLRCSSQSGHNTVSWYQQALGQGPQFIFQYYREEENGRGNFPPRFSGLQFPNYSSELNVNALELDDSALYLCASSPSGRRTYNEQFFGPGTRLTVL.

This clonotype was counted a few times. The gene calls are TRBV7-3 and TRBJ2-6; 7 bases fit TRBD1. The CDR3 is 18 residues long. The J segment lost 3 bases and the V segment lost 9 bases, leaving 17 bases of the junction unmatched. The germline V gene encodes CDR1 SGHTA and CDR2 FQGTGA. The CDR3 sequence: CASSRVGRGRHGANVLTF. Written as DNA, the CDR3 is TGTGCCAGTTCCCGGGTAGGAAGGGGGCGCCATGGGGCCAACGTCCTGACTTTC.

This chain connects TRBV4-1 to TRBJ2-3; D remains ambiguous. CDR3 length: 15 residues. Germline loops: CDR1 MGHRA, CDR2 YSYEKL. V gave up 1 base and J gave up 2 bases, with 10 bases separating them. For the CDR3, the DNA is TGCGCCAGCAGCCAAGTCCATGAGGACACAGATACGCAGTATTTT. Translating it yields CASSQVHEDTDTQYF.

The CDR3 loop is CATHSGDNTYEQYF. CDR3 nucleotides: TGTGCCACCCATAGCGGGGACAATACCTACGAGCAGTACTTC. This sequence joins TRBV27 and TRBJ2-7; TRBD2 matches 8 bases. Germline assignment: CDR1 MNHEY and CDR2 SMNVEV (reference sequence). Trimming at V came to 10 bases and at J to 2 bases, leaving 10 bases not matched to a gene. The CDR3 totals 14 residues.

V is TRBV7-2 and J is TRBJ1-5; D uncertain. CDR3 length: 13 residues. Trimming stripped 0 bases from V and 12 bases from J, with 12 bases between. Germline V CDR1 and CDR2: SGHTA, FQGNSA. The CDR3 nucleotides read TGTGCCAGCAGCTTAGCGAAATCAGATCTCCAGCATTTT. It is translated as CASSLAKSDLQHF. The full variable domain, its missing parts supplied by reference TRBV7-2 and TRBJ1-5, is GAGVSQSPSNKVTEKGKDVELRCDPISGHTALYWYRQSLGQGLEFLIYFQGNSAPDKSGLPSDRFSAERTGGSVSTLTIQRTQQEDSAVYLCASSLAKSDLQHFGDGTRLSIL.

The chain is built from TRBV20-1 and TRBJ1-2; tentatively, D is TRBD1 (6 bases). The CDR3 loop spans 12 amino acids. V lost 8 bases and J lost 8, with 18 bases in between. Germline CDR1 reads DFQATT; CDR2 reads SNEGSKA (reference sequence). The CDR3: CSSGGIQGGYTF. In DNA form, the CDR3 reads TGCAGTTCCGGGGGCATACAGGGAGGCTACACCTTC.

There are a few counts of this clonotype. The rearrangement joins TRBV15 to TRBJ1-6; D is possibly TRBD1 (6 bases). The CDR3 sequence is 18 residues long. The germline V gene has CDR1 LNHNV and CDR2 YYDKDF (reference sequence). Deletions cut 0 bases from V and 9 bases from J, with 21 bases between. CDR3 bases: TGTGCCACCAGCAGAGACGCCTTGGACAGTTTATTCGGTTCACCCCTCCACTTT. It is translated as CATSRDALDSLFGSPLHF.

The chain carries TRBV27 and TRBJ2-1; 7 bases agree with TRBD2. The V gene end was trimmed by 2 bases and the J gene end by 5 bases; junction bases not matched to a gene: 3. The CDR3 consists of 14 residues. Per germline, CDR1 MNHEY and CDR2 SMNVEV (reference sequence). The CDR3 here is CASSLRDYHNEQFF. The CDR3 DNA is TGTGCCAGCAGTTTACGGGACTACCACAATGAGCAGTTCTTC.

This chain joins TRBV2 and TRBJ2-1; D gene uncertain. Trimming took off 6 bases at V and 0 bases at J, with 12 bases between the two ends. This CDR3 has 15 residues. Germline CDR1 and CDR2: SNHLY and FYNNEI. This CDR3 is CASSHGSGSYNEQFF. As DNA, the CDR3 is TGTGCCAGCAGCCACGGATCAGGCTCCTACAATGAGCAGTTCTTC.

The rearrangement joins TRBV19 to TRBJ1-5; D might be TRBD1 (5 bases). The CDR3 has 16 residues. With 7 bases removed from V and 5 bases from J, the gap between germline ends came to 21 bases. Germline-derived CDR1 and CDR2 are LNHDA and SQIVND (reference sequence). CDR3: CASTDGGRVIDQPQHF. In DNA form, the CDR3 reads TGTGCCAGTACCGATGGAGGCAGGGTGATTGATCAGCCCCAGCATTTT.